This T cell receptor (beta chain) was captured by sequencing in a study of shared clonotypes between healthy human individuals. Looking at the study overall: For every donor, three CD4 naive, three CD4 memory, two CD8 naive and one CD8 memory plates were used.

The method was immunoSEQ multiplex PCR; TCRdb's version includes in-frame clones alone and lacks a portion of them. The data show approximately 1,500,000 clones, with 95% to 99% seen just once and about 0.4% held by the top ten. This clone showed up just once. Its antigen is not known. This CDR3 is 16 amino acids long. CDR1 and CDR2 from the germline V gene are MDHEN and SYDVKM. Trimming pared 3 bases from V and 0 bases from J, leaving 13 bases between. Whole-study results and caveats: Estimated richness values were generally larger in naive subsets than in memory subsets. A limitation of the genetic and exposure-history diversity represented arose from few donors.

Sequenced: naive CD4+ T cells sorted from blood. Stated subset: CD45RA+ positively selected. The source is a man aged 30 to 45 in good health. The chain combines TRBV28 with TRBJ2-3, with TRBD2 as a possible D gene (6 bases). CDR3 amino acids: CASSFIGTYSTDTQYF. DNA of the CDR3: TGTGCCAGCAGTTTTATTGGGACTTACAGCACAGATACGCAGTATTTT.